Below are 21 T cell receptor beta chains sequenced from a single sample in a study of blood T cell repertoires in COVID-19. Assay used: immunoSEQ multiplex PCR; TCRdb lists only in-frame clones, some missing. Of fewer than 350,000 clones in the sample, 65% to 90% are singletons; the top ten hold 2.5% to 3%. Sequencing was carried out using peripheral blood. The receptors were gathered from a woman aged 55-70 years with active or convalescent COVID-19.

The genes are TRBV5-1 and TRBJ1-6, with TRBD1 matching over 9 bases. This CDR3 is built from 16 residues. Germline assignment: CDR1 SGHRS and CDR2 YFSETQ. V lost 0 bases, J lost 11 bases, and 9 bases stayed unmatched. The DNA of the CDR3 is TGCGCCAGCAGCTTGGACCGGGACAGGGATGGGACACCCCTCCACTTT. Translating it yields CASSLDRDRDGTPLHF. Supplemented by reference TRBV5-1 and TRBJ1-6, the full variable domain reads KAGVTQTPRYLIKTRGQQVTLSCSPISGHRSVSWYQQTPGQGLQFLFEYFSETQRNKGNFPGRFSGRQFSNSRSEMNVSTLELGDSALYLCASSLDRDRDGTPLHFGNGTRLTVT.

The CDR3 DNA is TGTGCCAGCAGCCAGCGCGGAGGTCCTAGCAATCAGCCCCAGCATTTT. This sequence encodes CASSQRGGPSNQPQHF. The gene calls are TRBV3-1 (or the pseudogene TRBV3-2) and TRBJ1-5; D is uncertain. Trimming removed 3 bases from V and 0 bases from J, with 12 bases in between. The CDR3 totals 16 residues. The germline gives CDR1 LGHDT, CDR2 YNNKEL (reference sequence).

V usage is TRBV10-3 and J usage is TRBJ1-2; D remains ambiguous. Per germline, CDR1 ENHRY and CDR2 SYGVKD. The germline V and J ends were trimmed by 5 bases and 1 base, with 5 bases remaining between them. The CDR3 is 12 residues long. CDR3 residues: CAISQVNYGYTF. In DNA, the CDR3 is TGTGCCATCAGTCAGGTTAACTATGGCTACACCTTC.

The chain carries TRBV6-5 and TRBJ1-6, with D hard to call. The CDR3 extends over 13 amino acids. V lost 7 bases and J lost 4, with 8 bases in between. Germline loops: CDR1 MNHEY, CDR2 SVGAGI. CDR3: CASIKEYNSPLHF. The CDR3 DNA is TGTGCCAGCATCAAGGAGTATAATTCACCCCTCCACTTT.

The chain combines TRBV10-3 with TRBJ2-3; TRBD2 matches 14 bases. Germline-derived CDR1 and CDR2 are ENHRY and SYGVKD. The CDR3 has 16 amino acids. Trimming took 4 bases from V and 1 from J; bases not matched to a gene: 1. The CDR3 is CAISATSGGGTDTQYF. In DNA form, the CDR3 reads TGTGCCATCAGTGCGACTAGCGGGGGGGGCACAGATACGCAGTATTTT.

This clone was detected a few times. The chain has TRBV6-5 and TRBJ1-1; tentatively, D is TRBD1 (5 bases). The germline CDR1 and CDR2 sequences are MNHEY and SVGAGI. This CDR3 comprises 14 residues. V lost 6 bases and J lost 0, with 11 bases in between. The DNA of the CDR3 is TGTGCCAGCAGCTTCCGGGGGATGAACACTGAAGCTTTCTTT. It is translated as CASSFRGMNTEAFF.

The CDR3 loop is CASSLRAYGYTF. Here the CDR3 DNA reads TGTGCCAGCAGTTTGAGGGCGTATGGCTACACCTTC. The J gene is TRBJ1-2, the V gene TRBV28; the D is unclear. CDR1 is MDHEN and CDR2 is SYDVKM in the germline V gene. The germline V and J ends were trimmed by 3 bases and 5 bases, with 7 bases remaining between them. This CDR3 is 12 amino acids long.

Points on this clone: This sample also contains other DNA sequences that code for the same CDR3. The chain couples TRBV5-1 to TRBJ2-5, with TRBD1 matching over 7 bases. Trimming at V came to 0 bases and at J to 2 bases, leaving 1 base not matched to a gene. The CDR3 is 14 residues long. CDR1 and CDR2 from the germline V gene are SGHRS and YFSETQ. CDR3: CASSLGTGQETQYF. Written as DNA, the CDR3 is TGCGCCAGCAGCTTGGGGACAGGACAAGAGACCCAGTACTTC.

The chain combines TRBV19 with TRBJ1-4; 8 positions agree with TRBD1. The germline V gene encodes CDR1 LNHDA and CDR2 SQIVND (reference sequence). V lost 4 bases and J lost 0; bases outside the gene matches: 1. This CDR3 contains 15 residues. The CDR3 protein is CASSTTGATNEKLFF. The DNA of the CDR3 is TGTGCCAGTAGTACGACAGGGGCAACTAATGAAAAACTGTTTTTT.

The chain has TRBV6-6 and TRBJ1-2, with 12 bases matching TRBD1. V trimming: 6 bases; J trimming: 5 bases; junction bases outside the gene matches: 4. Germline CDR1 MNHNY, CDR2 SVGAGI (reference sequence). The CDR3 loop spans 14 amino acids. The CDR3 nucleotides read TGTGCCAGCAGGGGGACAGGGGGCGGGTATGGCTACACCTTC. Protein: CASRGTGGGYGYTF.

The V and J genes are TRBV4-1 and TRBJ1-4; D ambiguous. The CDR3 runs to 16 residues. From germline, CDR1 is MGHRA and CDR2 YSYEKL. V shed 4 bases and J shed 3 bases, with 15 bases lying between them. The CDR3 DNA reads TGCGCCAGCAGCCCCAGTCTGAGGCAGTCTAATGAAAAACTGTTTTTT. Translated: CASSPSLRQSNEKLFF.

The chain has TRBV5-1 and TRBJ1-1; 9 bases agree with TRBD1. Looked up from germline, CDR1 is SGHRS and CDR2 is YFSETQ. This CDR3 is built from 16 residues. V lost 5 bases to trimming and J lost 3 bases; unmatched junction nucleotides: 11. CDR3 loop: CASSTIPGQGYTEAFF. CDR3 coding DNA: TGCGCCAGCAGTACGATCCCGGGACAGGGTTACACTGAAGCTTTCTTT.

This sequence joins TRBV7-9 and TRBJ1-4; D call uncertain. Germline V gives CDR1 SEHNR, CDR2 FQNEAQ (reference sequence). The V and J ends lost 3 bases and 4 bases respectively, with 9 bases between them. The CDR3 extends over 14 amino acids. DNA of the CDR3: TGTGCCAGCAGCTTTGGAGAGGGTAATGAAAAACTGTTTTTT. Protein: CASSFGEGNEKLFF. The variable domain in full, with the rest retrieved from reference TRBV7-9 and TRBJ1-4, is DTGVSQNPRHKITKRGQNVTFRCDPISEHNRLYWYRQTLGQGPEFLTYFQNEAQLEKSRLLSDRFSAERPKGSFSTLEIQRTEQGDSAMYLCASSFGEGNEKLFFGSGTQLSVL.

The chain joins TRBV27 to TRBJ2-7; 9 bases are shared with TRBD1. The V gene end was trimmed by 0 bases and the J gene end by 2 bases; junction bases not matched to a gene: 17. Germline V CDR1 and CDR2: MNHEY, SMNVEV (reference sequence). This CDR3 is 20 amino acids long. This CDR3 reads CASSLSGWTGESFHAYEQYF. For the CDR3, the DNA is TGTGCCAGCAGTTTATCGGGGTGGACAGGGGAGAGCTTCCATGCCTACGAGCAGTACTTC.

This clone was picked up a small number of times. In DNA form, the CDR3 reads TGTGCCTCCCCGATGGGAGTGAACACTGAAGCTTTCTTT. Its protein is CASPMGVNTEAFF. This sequence joins TRBV19 and TRBJ1-1; D is undetermined. V was shortened by 11 bases and J by 0 bases, with 13 bases between the two germline ends. CDR3 length equals 13 residues. CDR1 is LNHDA, CDR2 SQIVND, per germline (reference sequence).

The chain uses TRBV13 and TRBJ1-3, with a tentative D call TRBD1 (6 bases). V was pared by 6 bases and J by 6 bases, with 12 bases between. CDR3 length: 13 amino acids. In germline, CDR1 is PRHDT, CDR2 FYEKMQ (reference sequence). CDR3: CASRTQGINTIYF. In nucleotides, the CDR3 is TGTGCCAGCAGGACCCAGGGGATAAACACCATATATTTT.

This clone was recorded once. The V call is TRBV27, the J call TRBJ1-1; 7 nucleotides line up with TRBD1. This CDR3 region has 15 residues. Germline V gives CDR1 MNHEY, CDR2 SMNVEV (reference sequence). The J segment lost 3 bases and the V segment lost 5 bases, leaving 9 bases of the junction unmatched. CDR3 region: CASSPDRVRDTEAFF. CDR3 nucleotides: TGTGCCAGCAGTCCAGACAGGGTAAGGGACACTGAAGCTTTCTTT.

The chain links TRBV29-1 to TRBJ2-3, with D hard to call. V lost 4 bases and J lost 2, with 7 bases in between. The germline CDR1 and CDR2 sequences are SQVTM and ANQGSEA. CDR3 length: 12 residues. Written as DNA, the CDR3 is TGCAGCGTTGGCGGTTTCACAGATACGCAGTATTTT. Translated: CSVGGFTDTQYF.

This sequence joins TRBV4-2 and TRBJ1-4, with TRBD1 matching over 7 bases. The length of the CDR3 is 16 residues. Germline V gene sequence: CDR1 LGHNA, CDR2 YNFKEQ. V was pared by 3 bases and J by 2 bases, with 6 bases of the junction left unmatched. CDR3 protein: CASSQTGKPTNEKLFF. In DNA, the CDR3 is TGTGCCAGCAGCCAGACAGGGAAGCCTACTAATGAAAAACTGTTTTTT.

This chain uses TRBV7-2 with TRBJ2-5, with 7 bases that match TRBD2. V was clipped by 4 bases and J by 5 bases; unmatched bases: 10. This CDR3 has 15 amino acids. The germline V gene has CDR1 SGHTA and CDR2 FQGNSA. The CDR3 spells CASSYHPRGGETQYF. Here the CDR3 DNA reads TGTGCCAGCAGCTACCACCCGCGGGGAGGGGAGACCCAGTACTTC.

The CDR3 DNA reads as TGTGCCAGCAGCCCGGGGACTAGCCGTGCCGAGCAGTACTTC. Protein: CASSPGTSRAEQYF. The V call is TRBV5-6, the J call TRBJ2-7; 9 bases are shared with TRBD2. V trimming: 4 bases; J trimming: 6 bases; junction bases outside the gene matches: 8. Germline values: CDR1 SGHDT, CDR2 YYEEEE. CDR3 size: 14 residues. The variable domain in full, completed from reference TRBV5-6 and TRBJ2-7, reads DAGVTQSPTHLIKTRGQQVTLRCSPKSGHDTVSWYQQALGQGPQFIFQYYEEEERQRGNFPDRFSGHQFPNYSSELNVNALLLGDSALYLCASSPGTSRAEQYFGPGTRLTVT.